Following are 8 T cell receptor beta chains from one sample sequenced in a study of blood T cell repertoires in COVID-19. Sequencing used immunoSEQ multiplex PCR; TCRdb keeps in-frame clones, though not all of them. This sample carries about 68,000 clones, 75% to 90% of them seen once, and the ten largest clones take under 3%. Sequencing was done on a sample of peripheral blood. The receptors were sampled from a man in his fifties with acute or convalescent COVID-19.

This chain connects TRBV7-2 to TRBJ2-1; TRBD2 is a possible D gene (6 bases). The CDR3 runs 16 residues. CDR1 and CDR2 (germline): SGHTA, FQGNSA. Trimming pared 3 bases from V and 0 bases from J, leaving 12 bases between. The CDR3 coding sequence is TGTGCCAGCAGCTTCGGGGGAGCGAGCTCCTACAATGAGCAGTTCTTC. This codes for CASSFGGASSYNEQFF. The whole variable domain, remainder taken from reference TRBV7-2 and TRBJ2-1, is GAGVSQSPSNKVTEKGKDVELRCDPISGHTALYWYRQSLGQGLEFLIYFQGNSAPDKSGLPSDRFSAERTGGSVSTLTIQRTQQEDSAVYLCASSFGGASSYNEQFFGPGTRLTVL.

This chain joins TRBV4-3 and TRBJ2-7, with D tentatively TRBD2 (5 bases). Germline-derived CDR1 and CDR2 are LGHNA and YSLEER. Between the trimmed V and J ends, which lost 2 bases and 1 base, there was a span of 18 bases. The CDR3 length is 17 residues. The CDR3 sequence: CASSQSGPGGVSYEQYF. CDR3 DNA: TGCGCCAGCAGCCAAAGCGGCCCCGGTGGGGTATCCTACGAGCAGTACTTC.

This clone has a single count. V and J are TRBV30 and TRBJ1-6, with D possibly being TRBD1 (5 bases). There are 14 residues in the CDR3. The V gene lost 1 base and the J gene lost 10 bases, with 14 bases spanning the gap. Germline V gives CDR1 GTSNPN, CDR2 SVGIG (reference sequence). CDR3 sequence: CAWSDNRRFSPLHF. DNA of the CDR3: TGTGCCTGGAGTGACAACAGGCGTTTCTCACCCCTCCACTTT.

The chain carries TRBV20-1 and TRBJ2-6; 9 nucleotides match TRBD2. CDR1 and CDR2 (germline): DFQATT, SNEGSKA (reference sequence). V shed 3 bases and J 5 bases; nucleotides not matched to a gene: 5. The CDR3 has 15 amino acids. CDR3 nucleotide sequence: TGCAGTGCTAGTGCGGGAGGGAACTGGGCCAACGTCCTGACTTTC. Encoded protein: CSASAGGNWANVLTF.

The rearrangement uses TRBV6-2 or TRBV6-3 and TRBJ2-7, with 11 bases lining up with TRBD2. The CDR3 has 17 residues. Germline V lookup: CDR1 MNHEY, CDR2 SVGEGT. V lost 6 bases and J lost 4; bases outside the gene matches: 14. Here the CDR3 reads CASSRSKLAGVLYEQYF. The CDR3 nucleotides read TGTGCCAGCAGCCGCTCCAAACTAGCGGGAGTTTTATACGAGCAGTACTTC.

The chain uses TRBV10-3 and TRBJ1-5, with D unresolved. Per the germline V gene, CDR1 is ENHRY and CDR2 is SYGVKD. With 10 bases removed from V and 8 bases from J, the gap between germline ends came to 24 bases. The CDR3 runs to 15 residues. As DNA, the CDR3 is TGTGCCACGGGGAGAGGCGCCGGTTTGTTTGAGCCCCAGCATTTT. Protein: CATGRGAGLFEPQHF.

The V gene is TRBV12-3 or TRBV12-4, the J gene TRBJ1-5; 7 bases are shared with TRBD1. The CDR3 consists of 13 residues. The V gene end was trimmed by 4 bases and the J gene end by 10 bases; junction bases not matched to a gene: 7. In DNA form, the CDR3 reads TGTGCCAGCAGTTCGGACAGGCTCCAACCCCAGCATTTT. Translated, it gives CASSSDRLQPQHF.

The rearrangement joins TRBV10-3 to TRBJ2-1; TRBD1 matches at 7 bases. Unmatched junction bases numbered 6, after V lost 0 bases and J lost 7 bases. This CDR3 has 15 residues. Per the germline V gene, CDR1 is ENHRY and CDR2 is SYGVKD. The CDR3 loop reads CAISESGGANNEQFF. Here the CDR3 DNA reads TGTGCCATCAGTGAGTCAGGGGGCGCGAATAATGAGCAGTTCTTC.